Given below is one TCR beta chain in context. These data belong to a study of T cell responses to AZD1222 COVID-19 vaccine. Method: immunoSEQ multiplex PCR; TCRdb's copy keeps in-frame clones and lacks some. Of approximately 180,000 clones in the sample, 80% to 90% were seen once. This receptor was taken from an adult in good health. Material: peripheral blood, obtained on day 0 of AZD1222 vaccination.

CDR3 in amino acids: CAYGRYEAFF. The CDR3 DNA reads TGTGCCTACGGACGGTATGAAGCTTTCTTT. The J gene is TRBJ1-1, the V gene TRBV30; D remains ambiguous. This CDR3 is built from 10 residues. Germline V lookup: CDR1 GTSNPN, CDR2 SVGIG (reference sequence). V was trimmed by 7 bases and J by 7 bases, leaving 10 bases between them. Complete variable domain (other parts from reference TRBV30 and TRBJ1-1): SQTIHQWPATLVQPVGSPLSLECTVEGTSNPNLYWYRQAAGRGLQLLFYSVGIGQISSEVPQNLSASRPQDRQFILSSKKLLLSDSGFYLCAYGRYEAFFGQGTRLTVV.